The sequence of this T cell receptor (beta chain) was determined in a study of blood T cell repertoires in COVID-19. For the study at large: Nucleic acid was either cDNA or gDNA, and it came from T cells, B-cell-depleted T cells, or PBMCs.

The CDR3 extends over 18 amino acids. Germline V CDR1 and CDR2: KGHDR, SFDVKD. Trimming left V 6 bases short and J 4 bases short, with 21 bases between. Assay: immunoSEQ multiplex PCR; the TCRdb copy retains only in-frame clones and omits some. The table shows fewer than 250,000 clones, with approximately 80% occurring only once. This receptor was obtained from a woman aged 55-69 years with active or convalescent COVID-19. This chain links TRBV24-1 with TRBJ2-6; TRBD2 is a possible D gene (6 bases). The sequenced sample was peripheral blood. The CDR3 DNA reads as TGTGCCACCAGTACCGGACCGGGGACTGGAGTGGGGGCCAACGTCCTGACTTTC. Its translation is CATSTGPGTGVGANVLTF.